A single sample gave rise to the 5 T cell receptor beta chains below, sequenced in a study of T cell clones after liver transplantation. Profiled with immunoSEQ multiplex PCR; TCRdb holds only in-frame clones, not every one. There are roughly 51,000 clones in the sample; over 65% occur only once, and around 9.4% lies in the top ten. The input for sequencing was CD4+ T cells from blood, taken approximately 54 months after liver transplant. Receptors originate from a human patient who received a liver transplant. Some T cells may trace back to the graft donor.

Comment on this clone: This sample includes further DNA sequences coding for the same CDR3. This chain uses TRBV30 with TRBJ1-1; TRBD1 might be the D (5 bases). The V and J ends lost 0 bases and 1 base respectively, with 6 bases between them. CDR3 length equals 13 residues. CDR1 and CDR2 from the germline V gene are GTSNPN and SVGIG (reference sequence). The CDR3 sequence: CAWSVQGNTEAFF. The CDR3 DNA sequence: TGTGCCTGGAGTGTCCAGGGGAACACTGAAGCTTTCTTT.

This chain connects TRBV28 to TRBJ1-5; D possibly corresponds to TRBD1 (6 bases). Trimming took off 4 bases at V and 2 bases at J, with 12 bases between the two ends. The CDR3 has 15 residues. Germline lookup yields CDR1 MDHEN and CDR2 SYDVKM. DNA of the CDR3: TGTGCCAGCAGTTCCAGGGGACGGGGCAATCAGCCCCAGCATTTT. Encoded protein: CASSSRGRGNQPQHF.

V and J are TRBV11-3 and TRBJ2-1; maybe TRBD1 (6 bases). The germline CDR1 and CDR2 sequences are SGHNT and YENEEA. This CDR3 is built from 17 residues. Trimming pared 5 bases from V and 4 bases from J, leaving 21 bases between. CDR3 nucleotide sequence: TGTGCCAGCAGCCCCTTCAGGGGCCCCACCGAGTACAATGAGCAGTTCTTC. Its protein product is CASSPFRGPTEYNEQFF.

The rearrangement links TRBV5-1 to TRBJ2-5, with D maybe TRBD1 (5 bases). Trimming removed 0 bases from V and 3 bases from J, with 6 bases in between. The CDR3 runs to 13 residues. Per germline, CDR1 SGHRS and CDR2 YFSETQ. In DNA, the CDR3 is TGCGCCAGCAGCTTGGCGACAGAAGAGACCCAGTACTTC. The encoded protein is CASSLATEETQYF.

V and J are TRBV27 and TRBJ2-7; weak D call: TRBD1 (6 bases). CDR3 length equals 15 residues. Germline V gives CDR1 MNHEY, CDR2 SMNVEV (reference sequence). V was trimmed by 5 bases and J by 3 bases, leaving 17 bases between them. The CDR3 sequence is CASSLPPGTNYEQYF. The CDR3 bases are TGTGCCAGCAGTCTGCCTCCCGGGACAAACTACGAGCAGTACTTC.